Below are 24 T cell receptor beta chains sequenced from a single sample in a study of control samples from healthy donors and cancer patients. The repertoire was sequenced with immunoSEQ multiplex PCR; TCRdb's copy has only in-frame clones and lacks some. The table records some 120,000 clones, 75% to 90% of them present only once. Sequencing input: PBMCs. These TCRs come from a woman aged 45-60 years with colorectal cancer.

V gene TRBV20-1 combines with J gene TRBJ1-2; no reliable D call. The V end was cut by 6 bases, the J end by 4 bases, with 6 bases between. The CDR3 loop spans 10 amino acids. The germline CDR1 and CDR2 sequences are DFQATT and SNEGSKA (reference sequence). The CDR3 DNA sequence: TGCAGTGCAAGGACCTATGGCTACACCTTC. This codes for CSARTYGYTF.

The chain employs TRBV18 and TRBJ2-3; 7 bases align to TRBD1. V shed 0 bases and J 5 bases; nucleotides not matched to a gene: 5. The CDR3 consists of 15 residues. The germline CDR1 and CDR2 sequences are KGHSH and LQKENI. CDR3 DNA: TGTGCCAGCTCACCACCGACAGGGCTCGGAGATACGCAGTATTTT. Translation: CASSPPTGLGDTQYF.

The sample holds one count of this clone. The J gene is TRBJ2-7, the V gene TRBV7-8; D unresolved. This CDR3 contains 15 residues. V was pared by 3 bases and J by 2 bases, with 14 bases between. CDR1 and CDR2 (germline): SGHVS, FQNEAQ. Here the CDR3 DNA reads TGTGCCAGCAGCTTTCGTAGAACCGCTACCTACGAGCAGTACTTC. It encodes CASSFRRTATYEQYF.

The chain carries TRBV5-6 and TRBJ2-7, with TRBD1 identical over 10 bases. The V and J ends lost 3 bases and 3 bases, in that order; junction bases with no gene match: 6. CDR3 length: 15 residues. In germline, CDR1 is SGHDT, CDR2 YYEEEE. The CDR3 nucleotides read TGTGCCAGCAGCTCAGGGACAGGGGCAGACTACGAGCAGTACTTC. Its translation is CASSSGTGADYEQYF.

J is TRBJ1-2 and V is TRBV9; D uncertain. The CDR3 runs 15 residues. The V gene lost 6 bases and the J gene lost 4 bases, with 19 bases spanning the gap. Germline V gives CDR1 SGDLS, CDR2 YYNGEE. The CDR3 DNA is TGTGCCAGCAATTCTACCCTGCCGGCGAGCTATGGCTACACCTTC. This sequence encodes CASNSTLPASYGYTF.

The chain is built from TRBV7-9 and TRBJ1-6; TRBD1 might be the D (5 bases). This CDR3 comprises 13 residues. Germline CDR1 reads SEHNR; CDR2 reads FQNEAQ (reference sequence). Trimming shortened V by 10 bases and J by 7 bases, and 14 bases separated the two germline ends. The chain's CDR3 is CAIGTDVNSPLHF. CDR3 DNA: TGTGCCATTGGGACGGATGTAAATTCACCCCTCCACTTT. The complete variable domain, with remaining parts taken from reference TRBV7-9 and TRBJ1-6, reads DTGVSQNPRHKITKRGQNVTFRCDPISEHNRLYWYRQTLGQGPEFLTYFQNEAQLEKSRLLSDRFSAERPKGSFSTLEIQRTEQGDSAMYLCAIGTDVNSPLHFGNGTRLTVT.

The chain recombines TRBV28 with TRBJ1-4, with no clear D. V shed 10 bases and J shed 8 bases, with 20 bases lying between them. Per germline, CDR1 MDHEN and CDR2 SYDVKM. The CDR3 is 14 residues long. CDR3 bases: TGTGCCATCGAGGACCGAGCCGGTAGGGAAAAACTGTTTTTT. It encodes CAIEDRAGREKLFF.

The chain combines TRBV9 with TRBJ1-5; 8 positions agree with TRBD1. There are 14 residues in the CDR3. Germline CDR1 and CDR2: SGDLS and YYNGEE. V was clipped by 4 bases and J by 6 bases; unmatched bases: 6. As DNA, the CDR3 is TGTGCCAGCAGCTCAGGACAGGGCGGTCAGCCCCAGCATTTT. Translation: CASSSGQGGQPQHF. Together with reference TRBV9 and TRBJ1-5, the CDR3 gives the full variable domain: DSGVTQTPKHLITATGQRVTLRCSPRSGDLSVYWYQQSLDQGLQFLIQYYNGEERAKGNILERFSAQQFPDLHSELNLSSLELGDSALYFCASSSGQGGQPQHFGDGTRLSIL.

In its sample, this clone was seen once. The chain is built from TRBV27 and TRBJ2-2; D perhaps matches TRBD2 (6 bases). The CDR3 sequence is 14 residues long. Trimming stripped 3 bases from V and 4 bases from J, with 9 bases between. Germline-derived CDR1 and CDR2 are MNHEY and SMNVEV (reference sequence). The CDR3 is CASSLGGRTGELFF. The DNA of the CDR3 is TGTGCCAGCAGTTTGGGGGGTCGCACCGGGGAGCTGTTTTTT.

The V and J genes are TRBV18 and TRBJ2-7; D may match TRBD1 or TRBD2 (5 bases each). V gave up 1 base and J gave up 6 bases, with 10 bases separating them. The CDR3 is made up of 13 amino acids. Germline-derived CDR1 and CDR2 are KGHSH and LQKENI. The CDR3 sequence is CASSPRGYGEQYF. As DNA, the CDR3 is TGTGCCAGCTCACCACGGGGGTACGGCGAGCAGTACTTC.

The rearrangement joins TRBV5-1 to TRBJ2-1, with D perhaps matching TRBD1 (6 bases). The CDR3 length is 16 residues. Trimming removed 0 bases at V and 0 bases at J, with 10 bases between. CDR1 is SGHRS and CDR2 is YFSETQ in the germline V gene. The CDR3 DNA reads TGCGCCAGCAGCTTGGCCGGGACAATCTCCTACAATGAGCAGTTCTTC. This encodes CASSLAGTISYNEQFF.

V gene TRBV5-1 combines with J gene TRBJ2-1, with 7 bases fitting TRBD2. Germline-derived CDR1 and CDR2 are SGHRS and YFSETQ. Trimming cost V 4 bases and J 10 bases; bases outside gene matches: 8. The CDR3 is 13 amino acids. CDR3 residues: CASSGQVGGEQFF. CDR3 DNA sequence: TGCGCCAGCAGCGGTCAGGTGGGGGGGGAGCAGTTCTTC.

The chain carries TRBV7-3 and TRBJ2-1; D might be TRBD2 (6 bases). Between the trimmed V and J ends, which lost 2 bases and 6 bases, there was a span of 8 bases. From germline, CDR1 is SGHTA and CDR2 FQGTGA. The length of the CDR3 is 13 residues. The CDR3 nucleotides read TGTGCCAGCAGCTTAGCGGGGATCAATGAGCAGTTCTTC. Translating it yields CASSLAGINEQFF.

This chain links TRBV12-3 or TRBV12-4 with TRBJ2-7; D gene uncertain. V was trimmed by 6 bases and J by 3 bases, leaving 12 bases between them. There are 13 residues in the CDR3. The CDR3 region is CASSAGPGYEQYF. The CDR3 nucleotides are TGTGCCAGCAGCGCAGGTCCAGGCTACGAGCAGTACTTC.

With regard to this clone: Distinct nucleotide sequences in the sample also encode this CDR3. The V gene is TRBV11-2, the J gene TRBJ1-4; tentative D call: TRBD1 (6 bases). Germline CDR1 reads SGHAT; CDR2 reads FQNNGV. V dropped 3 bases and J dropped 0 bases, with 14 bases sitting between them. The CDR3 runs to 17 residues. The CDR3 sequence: CASSLRGGEATNEKLFF. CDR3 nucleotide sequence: TGTGCCAGCAGCTTGAGGGGGGGGGAAGCAACTAATGAAAAACTGTTTTTT.

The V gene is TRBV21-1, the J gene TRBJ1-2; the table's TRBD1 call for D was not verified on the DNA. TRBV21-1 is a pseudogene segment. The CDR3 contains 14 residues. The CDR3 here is CASSNVGQVYGYTF. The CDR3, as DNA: TGTGCCAGCAGCAACGTAGGCCAGGTTTATGGCTACACCTTC.

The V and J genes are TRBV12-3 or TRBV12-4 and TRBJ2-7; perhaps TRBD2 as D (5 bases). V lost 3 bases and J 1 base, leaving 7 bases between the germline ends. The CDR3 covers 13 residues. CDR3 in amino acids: CASSFRGSYEQYF. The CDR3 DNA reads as TGTGCCAGCAGTTTCCGGGGTTCCTACGAGCAGTACTTC.

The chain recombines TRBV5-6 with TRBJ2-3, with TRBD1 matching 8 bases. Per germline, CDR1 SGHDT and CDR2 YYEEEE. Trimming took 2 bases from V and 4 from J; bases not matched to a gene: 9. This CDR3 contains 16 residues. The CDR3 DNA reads TGTGCCAGCAGCTTACGTAGGACAGGGTTTTCAGATACGCAGTATTTT. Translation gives CASSLRRTGFSDTQYF.

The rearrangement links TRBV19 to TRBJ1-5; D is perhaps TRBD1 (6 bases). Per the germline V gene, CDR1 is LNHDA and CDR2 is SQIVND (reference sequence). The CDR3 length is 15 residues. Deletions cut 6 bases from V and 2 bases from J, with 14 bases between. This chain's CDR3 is CASRTGRDRNQPQHF. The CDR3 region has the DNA TGTGCCAGTAGAACAGGGAGGGATCGCAATCAGCCCCAGCATTTT.

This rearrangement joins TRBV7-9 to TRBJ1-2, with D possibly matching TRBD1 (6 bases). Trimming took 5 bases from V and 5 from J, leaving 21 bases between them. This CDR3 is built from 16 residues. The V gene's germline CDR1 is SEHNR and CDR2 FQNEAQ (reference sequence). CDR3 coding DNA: TGTGCCAGCAGCCCTATTAATGGACAGTTCGCATATGGCTACACCTTC. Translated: CASSPINGQFAYGYTF.

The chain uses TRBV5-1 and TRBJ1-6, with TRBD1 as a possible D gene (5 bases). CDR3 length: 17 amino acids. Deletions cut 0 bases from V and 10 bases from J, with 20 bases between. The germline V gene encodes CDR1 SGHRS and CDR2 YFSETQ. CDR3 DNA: TGCGCCAGCAGCTTGGTAGCCTCGAGGGGTTTAGGCTCACCCCTCCACTTT. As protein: CASSLVASRGLGSPLHF.

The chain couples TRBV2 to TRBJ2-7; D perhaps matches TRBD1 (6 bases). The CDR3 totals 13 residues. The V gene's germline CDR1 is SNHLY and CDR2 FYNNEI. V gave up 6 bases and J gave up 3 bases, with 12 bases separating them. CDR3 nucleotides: TGTGCCAGCAGCGGACAGTTGCTCTACGAGCAGTACTTC. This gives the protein CASSGQLLYEQYF.

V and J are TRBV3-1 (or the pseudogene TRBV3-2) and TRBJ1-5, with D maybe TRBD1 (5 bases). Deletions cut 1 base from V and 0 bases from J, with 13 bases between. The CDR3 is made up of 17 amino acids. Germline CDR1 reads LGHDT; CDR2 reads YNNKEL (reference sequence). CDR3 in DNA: TGTGCCAGCAGCCAAGCGGGGGGATCTTATAGCAATCAGCCCCAGCATTTT. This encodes CASSQAGGSYSNQPQHF.

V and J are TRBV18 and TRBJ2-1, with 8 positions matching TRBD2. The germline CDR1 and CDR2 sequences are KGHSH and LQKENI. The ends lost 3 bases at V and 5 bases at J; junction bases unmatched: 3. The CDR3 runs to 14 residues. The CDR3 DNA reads TGTGCCAGCTCACCTACTAGCGGAAACAATGAGCAGTTCTTC. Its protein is CASSPTSGNNEQFF.